Listed below are T cell receptor beta chains from one sample, sequenced in a study of blood T cell repertoires in COVID-19. The data were produced by immunoSEQ multiplex PCR, yet TCRdb's version contains in-frame clones alone and is incomplete. The profile shows about 390,000 clones, 70% to 90% of them singletons. The source material was peripheral blood. The receptors originated from an older woman with COVID-19, enrolled during active disease. Each CDR3 is given with its conserved first and last residue. A D gene is named only where the DNA matches it firmly. A row's size may be missing; if present it is once, few, many or a size class.

NA,NA,TRBJ2-5,13,TRBV7-9,TGTGCCAGCGGACCTGATTGGGGGGAGCCCCGATACTTC,CASGPDWGEPRYF
NA,NA,TRBJ1-5,15,TRBV5-5,TGTGCCAGCAGCTTGGGCGGGGTCGGCAATCAGCCCCAGCATTTT,CASSLGGVGNQPQHF
TRBD2,NA,TRBJ2-7,16,TRBV10-2,TGCGCCAGCCGTCGACTAGCGGGGGGTCTCTCCTACGAGCAGTACTTC,CASRRLAGGLSYEQYF
NA,NA,TRBJ2-7,14,TRBV14,TGTGCCAGCAGTCAAGGTTGGCTGTTCTACGAGCAGTACTTC,CASSQGWLFYEQYF
NA,NA,TRBJ1-2,13,TRBV6-5,TGTGCCAGCGATAATGTCCAGGGTCCTGGCTACACCTTC,CASDNVQGPGYTF
NA,NA,TRBJ1-5,17,TRBV10-1,TGCGCCAGCAATCCGCCAGACTCGGTTAATAGCAATCAGCCCCAGCATTTT,CASNPPDSVNSNQPQHF
NA,NA,TRBJ2-6,17,TRBV18,TGTGCCAGCTCACCCCGCGCCATAGTTGCTGGGGCCAACGTCCTGACTTTC,CASSPRAIVAGANVLTF
NA,once,TRBJ2-7,12,TRBV18,TGTGCCAGCTCACCAGGGGGGTACGAGCAGTACTTC,CASSPGGYEQYF
NA,NA,TRBJ1-1,15,TRBV5-5,TGTGCCAGCAGCTTCAGGGTCCCTCGGGACACTGAAGCTTTCTTT,CASSFRVPRDTEAFF
TRBD1,NA,TRBJ1-1,16,TRBV10-2,TGCGCCAGCAACCTAGGGACAGGGGCGGCGAACACTGAAGCTTTCTTT,CASNLGTGAANTEAFF
TRBD1,NA,TRBJ1-6,14,TRBV3-1/TRBV3-2,TGTGCCAGCAGCCCGCGACAGGGTAATTCACCCCTCCACTTT,CASSPRQGNSPLHF
TRBD1,few,TRBJ1-2,16,TRBV4-2,TGTGCCAGCAGCCAAGGCGTAGGGGGCAATTTACGTGGCTACACCTTC,CASSQGVGGNLRGYTF
NA,NA,TRBJ2-2,13,TRBV12-3/TRBV12-4,TGTGCCAGCAGCCCCCGTAACACCGGGGAGCTGTTTTTT,CASSPRNTGELFF
NA,NA,TRBJ2-5,12,TRBV6-5,TGTGCCAGCATCGGGCAGGGGAAGACCCAGTACTTC,CASIGQGKTQYF
TRBD1,NA,TRBJ1-6,18,TRBV7-7,TGTGCTAGCAGCCCGACAGGGGGAAAGAGCTCCTATAATTCACCCCTCCACTTT,CASSPTGGKSSYNSPLHF
TRBD1,NA,TRBJ1-1,15,TRBV6-5,TGTGCCAGCAGACCCGGGACAGTAACGAACACTGAAGCTTTCTTT,CASRPGTVTNTEAFF
NA,NA,TRBJ1-2,15,TRBV7-8,TGTGCCAGCAGCGCCGGACAGTCCAGGGCTTCGGGCTACACCTTC,CASSAGQSRASGYTF